This T cell receptor beta chain was retrieved from a study of CD8+ T cells in alopecia areata. From germline, CDR1 is MNHNY and CDR2 SVGAGI (reference sequence). The trim removed 6 bases at V and 3 bases at J, leaving 5 bases unmatched. The CDR3 has 16 amino acids. Sequencing templates came from extracted RNA that was reverse transcribed into cDNA. The method was immunoSEQ multiplex PCR; TCRdb's version includes in-frame clones alone and lacks a portion of them. Of 210,000 or so clones in the sample, approximately 72% were seen once. Indicated treatment: oral pan-JAK inhibitor, 5-10 mg twice daily. V usage is TRBV6-6 and J usage is TRBJ2-3, with 14 bases aligning to TRBD2. The sequence was obtained from a human donor with alopecia areata. The starting material was CD4+ T cells sorted from blood, obtained at approximately week 45, from a patient treated with tofacitinib. The CDR3 loop reads CASRATSGGATDTQYF. CDR3 nucleotide sequence: TGTGCCAGCAGGGCGACTAGCGGGGGGGCAACAGATACGCAGTATTTT.